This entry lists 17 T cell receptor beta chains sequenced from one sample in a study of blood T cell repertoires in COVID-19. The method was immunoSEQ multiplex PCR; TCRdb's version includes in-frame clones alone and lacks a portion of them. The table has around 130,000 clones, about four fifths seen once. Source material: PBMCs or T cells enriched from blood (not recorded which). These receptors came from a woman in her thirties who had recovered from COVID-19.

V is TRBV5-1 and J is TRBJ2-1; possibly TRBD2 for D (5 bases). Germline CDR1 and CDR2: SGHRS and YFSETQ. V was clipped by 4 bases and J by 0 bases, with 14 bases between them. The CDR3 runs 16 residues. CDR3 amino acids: CASSPTSGYSYNEQFF. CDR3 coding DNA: TGCGCCAGCAGCCCCACCAGCGGATACTCCTACAATGAGCAGTTCTTC. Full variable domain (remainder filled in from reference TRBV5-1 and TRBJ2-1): KAGVTQTPRYLIKTRGQQVTLSCSPISGHRSVSWYQQTPGQGLQFLFEYFSETQRNKGNFPGRFSGRQFSNSRSEMNVSTLELGDSALYLCASSPTSGYSYNEQFFGPGTRLTVL.

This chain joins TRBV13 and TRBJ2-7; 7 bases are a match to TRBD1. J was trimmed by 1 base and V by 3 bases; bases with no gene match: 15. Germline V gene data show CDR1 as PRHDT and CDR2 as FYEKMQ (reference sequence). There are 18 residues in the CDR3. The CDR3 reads CASSFGDSRKGSSYEQYF. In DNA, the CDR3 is TGTGCCAGCAGCTTTGGGGACAGTCGGAAAGGTTCATCCTACGAGCAGTACTTC.

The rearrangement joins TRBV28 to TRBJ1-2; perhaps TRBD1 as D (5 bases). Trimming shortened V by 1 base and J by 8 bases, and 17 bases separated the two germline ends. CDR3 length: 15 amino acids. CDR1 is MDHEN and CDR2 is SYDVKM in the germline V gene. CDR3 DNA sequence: TGTGCCAGCAGTTTATCCGCAGGGAGGAATAGGGGCTACACCTTC. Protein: CASSLSAGRNRGYTF.

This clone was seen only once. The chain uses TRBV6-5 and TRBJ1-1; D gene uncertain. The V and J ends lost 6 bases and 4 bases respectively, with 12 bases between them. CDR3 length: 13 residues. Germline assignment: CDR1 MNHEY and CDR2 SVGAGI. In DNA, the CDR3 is TGTGCCAGCAGGCGGGGAGGGAGCACTGAAGCTTTCTTT. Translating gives CASRRGGSTEAFF.

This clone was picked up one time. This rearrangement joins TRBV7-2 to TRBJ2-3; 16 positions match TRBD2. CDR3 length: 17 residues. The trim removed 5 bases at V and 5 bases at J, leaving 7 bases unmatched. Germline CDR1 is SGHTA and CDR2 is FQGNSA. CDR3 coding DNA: TGTGCCAGCAGCCGCCGCGGGACTAGCGGGAGGGGAGATACGCAGTATTTT. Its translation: CASSRRGTSGRGDTQYF.

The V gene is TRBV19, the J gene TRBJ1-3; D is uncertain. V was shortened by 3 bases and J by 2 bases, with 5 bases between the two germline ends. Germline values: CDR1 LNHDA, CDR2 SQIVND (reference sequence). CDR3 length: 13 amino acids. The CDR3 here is CASSIGAGNTIYF. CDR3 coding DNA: TGTGCCAGTAGTATCGGTGCTGGAAACACCATATATTTT.

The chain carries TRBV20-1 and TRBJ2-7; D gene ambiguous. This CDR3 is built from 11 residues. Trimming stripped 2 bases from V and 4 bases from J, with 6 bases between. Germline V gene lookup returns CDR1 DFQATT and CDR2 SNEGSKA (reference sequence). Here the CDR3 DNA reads TGCAGTGCTAGACTAATTTACGAGCAGTACTTC. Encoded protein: CSARLIYEQYF.

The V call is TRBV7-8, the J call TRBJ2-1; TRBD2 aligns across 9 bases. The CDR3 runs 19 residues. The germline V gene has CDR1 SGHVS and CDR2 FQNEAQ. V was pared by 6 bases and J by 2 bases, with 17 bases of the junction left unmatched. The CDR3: CASRAWVSGSGIAYNEQFF. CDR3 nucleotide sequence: TGTGCCAGCAGGGCCTGGGTTAGCGGGAGTGGGATCGCCTACAATGAGCAGTTCTTC.

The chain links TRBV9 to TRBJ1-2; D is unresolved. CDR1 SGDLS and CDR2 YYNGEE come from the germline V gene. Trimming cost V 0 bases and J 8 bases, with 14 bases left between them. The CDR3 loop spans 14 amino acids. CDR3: CASSVATAGSGYTF. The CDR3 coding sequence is TGTGCCAGCAGCGTAGCTACGGCCGGGAGCGGCTACACCTTC.

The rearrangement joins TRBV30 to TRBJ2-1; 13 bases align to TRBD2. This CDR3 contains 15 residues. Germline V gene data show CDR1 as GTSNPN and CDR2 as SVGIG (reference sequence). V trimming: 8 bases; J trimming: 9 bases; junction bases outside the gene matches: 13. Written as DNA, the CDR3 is TGTGCCGGGACGCGTGGACTAGCGGGAGTGGCTGAGCAGTTCTTC. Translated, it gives CAGTRGLAGVAEQFF.

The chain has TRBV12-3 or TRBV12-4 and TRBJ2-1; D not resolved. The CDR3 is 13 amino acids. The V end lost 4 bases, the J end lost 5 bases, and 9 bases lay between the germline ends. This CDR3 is CASSSAGNNEQFF. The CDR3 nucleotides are TGTGCCAGCAGTTCGGCAGGTAACAATGAGCAGTTCTTC.

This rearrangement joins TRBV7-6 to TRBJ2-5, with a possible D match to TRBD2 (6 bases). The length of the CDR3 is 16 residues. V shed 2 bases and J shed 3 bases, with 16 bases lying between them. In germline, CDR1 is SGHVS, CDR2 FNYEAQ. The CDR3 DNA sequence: TGTGCCAGCAGCTTATTGGAGGGCTGGGGAAAAGAGACCCAGTACTTC. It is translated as CASSLLEGWGKETQYF.

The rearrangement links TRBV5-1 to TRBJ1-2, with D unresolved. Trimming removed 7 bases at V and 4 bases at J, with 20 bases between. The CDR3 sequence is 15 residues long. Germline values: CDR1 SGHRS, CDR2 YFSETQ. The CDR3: CASQRGEEVAYGYTF. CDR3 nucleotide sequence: TGCGCCAGCCAGCGTGGAGAGGAGGTCGCCTATGGCTACACCTTC.

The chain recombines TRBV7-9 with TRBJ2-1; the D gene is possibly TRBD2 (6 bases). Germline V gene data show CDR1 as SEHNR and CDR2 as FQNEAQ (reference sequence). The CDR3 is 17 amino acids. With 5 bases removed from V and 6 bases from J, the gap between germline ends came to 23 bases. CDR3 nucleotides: TGTGCCAGCAGCCAGATTATGGGAGGAATGAGGGGCAATGAGCAGTTCTTC. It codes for CASSQIMGGMRGNEQFF.

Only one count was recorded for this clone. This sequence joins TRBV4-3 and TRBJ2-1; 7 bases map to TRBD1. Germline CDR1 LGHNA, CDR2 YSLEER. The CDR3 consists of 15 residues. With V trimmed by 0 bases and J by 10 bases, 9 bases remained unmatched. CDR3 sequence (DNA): TGCGCCAGCAGCCAAGATGAGGGGGCAAACGGGGAGCAGTTCTTC. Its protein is CASSQDEGANGEQFF.

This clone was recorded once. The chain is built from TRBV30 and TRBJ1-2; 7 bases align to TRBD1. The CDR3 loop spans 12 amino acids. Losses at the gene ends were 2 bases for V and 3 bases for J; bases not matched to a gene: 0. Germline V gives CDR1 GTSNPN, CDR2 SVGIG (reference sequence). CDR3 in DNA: TGTGCCTGGAGTACAGGGGACTATGGCTACACCTTC. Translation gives CAWSTGDYGYTF.

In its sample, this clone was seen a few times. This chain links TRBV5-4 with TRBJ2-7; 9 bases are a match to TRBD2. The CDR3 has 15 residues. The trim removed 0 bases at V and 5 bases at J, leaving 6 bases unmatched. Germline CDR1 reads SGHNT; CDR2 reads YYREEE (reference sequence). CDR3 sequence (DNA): TGTGCCAGCAGCTTGGGCGGGGGGGCGCCTCACGAGCAGTACTTC. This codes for CASSLGGGAPHEQYF.